The 4 T cell receptor beta chains in this list originate from one sample, sequenced in a study of cytomegalovirus exposure and HLA in healthy donors (dated by TCRdb to 2016 to 2017). Libraries were made using the immunoSEQ multiplex PCR assay. A mixture of 60 forward primers for TCR Vbeta segments and 13 reverse primers for TCR Jbeta segments was used in the multiplex PCR. Here the immuneACCESS table is served through TCRdb, limited to in-frame sequences with V and J called. Missing clones are a known gap in these copies; in checked studies unresolved V genes cover under half, and the rest lacks a known reason. Across this sample there are about 160,000 clones, with around 74% seen only once. Around 2.4% of the sample goes to the ten largest clones. The sequencing sample was made of PBMCs. These receptors were collected from a female donor in good health and CMV-seronegative.

The table lists this clone with a few counts. The V and J genes are TRBV28 and TRBJ2-5; D remains unclear. This CDR3 is 12 amino acids long. V was trimmed by 5 bases and J by 5 bases, leaving 9 bases between them. Germline-derived CDR1 and CDR2 are MDHEN and SYDVKM. CDR3 residues: CASSHLRETQYF. Written as DNA, the CDR3 is TGTGCCAGCAGTCACCTCCGGGAGACCCAGTACTTC.

Here the CDR3 reads CASSSPLAGGIGPGETQYF. The CDR3 bases are TGTGCCAGCAGTTCCCCGCTAGCGGGAGGCATCGGTCCTGGAGAGACCCAGTACTTC. The V gene is TRBV27, the J gene TRBJ2-5; 11 positions match TRBD2. Germline V gives CDR1 MNHEY, CDR2 SMNVEV (reference sequence). V trimming: 4 bases; J trimming: 4 bases; junction bases outside the gene matches: 17. The CDR3 runs to 19 residues.

V usage is TRBV2 and J usage is TRBJ1-3; TRBD1 matches at 8 bases. CDR3 length: 17 residues. Germline trimming cut 6 bases from V and 4 bases from J; bases unmatched to any gene: 14. Germline V lookup: CDR1 SNHLY, CDR2 FYNNEI. The CDR3 DNA is TGTGCCAGCAGCGATAAATCGACAGGGGAGTCCGGAAACACCATATATTTT. Translated: CASSDKSTGESGNTIYF.

The chain employs TRBV4-3 and TRBJ1-1; D unresolved. CDR1 LGHNA and CDR2 YSLEER come from the germline V gene. Trimming removed 1 base from V and 1 base from J, with 22 bases in between. CDR3 length: 19 residues. Here the CDR3 DNA reads TGCGCCAGCAGCCAAGGTTCGGCTTGGCGGCCTGAAACGAACACTGAAGCTTTCTTT. Its protein is CASSQGSAWRPETNTEAFF.